The TCR beta chain under discussion was sequenced for a study of multiple sclerosis patients with progressive multifocal leukoencephalopathy. This CDR3 has 17 residues. V was cut by 4 bases and J by 2 bases, with 20 bases left in between. Looked up from germline, CDR1 is SGHNT and CDR2 is YYREEE (reference sequence). The repertoire was sequenced with immunoSEQ multiplex PCR; TCRdb's copy has only in-frame clones and lacks some. This sample has 30,000 or so clones, with roughly 90% found just once. General study findings and limits: Expanded clones at PML onset predated and persisted through natalizumab therapy.

Comment on this clone: Its antigen is still unknown.

Sample time point: time of PML onset. The specimen was PBMCs, collected from a patient treated with natalizumab. The TCR originated in a human donor with progressive multifocal leukoencephalopathy. The chain couples TRBV5-4 to TRBJ2-3, with D perhaps being TRBD1 or TRBD2 (5 bases each). DNA of the CDR3: TGTGCCAGCAGCACCTCGCCGGGACCCACATTCACAGATACGCAGTATTTT. Amino acid sequence: CASSTSPGPTFTDTQYF.